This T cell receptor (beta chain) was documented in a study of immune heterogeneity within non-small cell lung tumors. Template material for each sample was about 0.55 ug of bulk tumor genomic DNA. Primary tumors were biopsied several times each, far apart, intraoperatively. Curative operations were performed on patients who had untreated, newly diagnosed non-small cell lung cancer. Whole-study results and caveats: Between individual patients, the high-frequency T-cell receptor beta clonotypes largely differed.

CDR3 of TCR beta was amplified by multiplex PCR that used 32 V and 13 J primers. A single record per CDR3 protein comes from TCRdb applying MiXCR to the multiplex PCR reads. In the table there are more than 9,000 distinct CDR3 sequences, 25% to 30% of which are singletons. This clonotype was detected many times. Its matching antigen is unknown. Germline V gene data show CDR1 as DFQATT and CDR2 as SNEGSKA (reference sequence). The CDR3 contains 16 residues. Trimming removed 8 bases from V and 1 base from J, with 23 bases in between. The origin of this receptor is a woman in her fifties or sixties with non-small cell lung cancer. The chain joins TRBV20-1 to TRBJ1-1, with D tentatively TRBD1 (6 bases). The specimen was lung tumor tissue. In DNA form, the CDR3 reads TGCAGTACAAACCCTCTCACAGGGTTGGGGAACACTGAAGCTTTCTTT. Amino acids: CSTNPLTGLGNTEAFF.